This TCR beta chain was retrieved from a study of PD-1 blockade in classical Hodgkin lymphoma. Study conclusions and caveats: Possibly reflecting disease activity or prior therapy, repertoire differences have causes that remain undefined. Some patients began nivolumab under 1 year after ASCT. These patients were excluded from later analyses. Prior to therapy, complete responders displayed diversity much like that of newly diagnosed patients. While CD8+ TCR diversity did not rise significantly by C4D1, CD4+ TCR diversity did.

In regard to this clone: Its specificity is not known.

The CDR3 extends over 15 amino acids. Germline V gives CDR1 LGHNA, CDR2 YSLEER. V lost 0 bases to trimming and J lost 9 bases, with 16 bases between them. The time point is: cycle 4 day 1 (C4D1), after five to seven weeks of nivolumab. Every patient was affected by relapse after autologous stem cell transplantation, while exposure to brentuximab vedotin was not uniform. Generated by immunoSEQ multiplex PCR, the TCRdb table keeps only in-frame clones and is missing some. The top ten clones hold about 9% of a sample with some 93,000 clones, around 80% of them seen once. The sample in question was peripheral blood mononuclear cells (PBMCs), obtained before the fourth cycle of nivolumab. The gene calls are TRBV4-3 and TRBJ2-3; a possible D gene is TRBD1 (5 bases). The sequence derives from a human donor with classical Hodgkin lymphoma. CDR3 residues: CASSQDRIGDETQYF. The CDR3 region has the DNA TGCGCCAGCAGCCAAGATAGGATAGGGGATGAGACGCAGTATTTT.